A single sample is the source of the 29 T cell receptor beta chains below, sequenced in a study of blood T cell repertoires in COVID-19. Sequencing was performed with immunoSEQ multiplex PCR; in TCRdb, only in-frame clones are kept and a portion is missing. Of more than 100,000 clones listed, 87% are singletons. Sequencing input: peripheral blood. These receptors were taken from a human donor in a cohort sampled during active COVID-19.

CDR3 bases: TGTGCCAGCTCACTAAGCAGGGGAGAGAGTGGCTACACCTTC. Translated, it gives CASSLSRGESGYTF. V usage is TRBV18 and J usage is TRBJ1-2, with D possibly being TRBD1 (6 bases). Trimming pared 4 bases from V and 7 bases from J, leaving 16 bases between. The CDR3 runs to 14 residues. CDR1 and CDR2 (germline): KGHSH, LQKENI. The full variable domain, rest sourced from reference TRBV18 and TRBJ1-2, is NAGVMQNPRHLVRRRGQEARLRCSPMKGHSHVYWYRQLPEEGLKFMVYLQKENIIDESGMPKERFSAEFPKEGPSILRIQQVVRGDSAAYFCASSLSRGESGYTFGSGTRLTVV.

The chain combines TRBV25-1 with TRBJ2-3, with 7 bases fitting TRBD1. The CDR3 consists of 17 residues. After removal of 5 bases from V and 2 bases from J, the junction contained 13 bases not matched to a gene. The germline V gene has CDR1 MGHDK and CDR2 SYGVNS. CDR3 DNA sequence: TGTGCCAGCAGTAAGGGCTGGGACAGCAAAGACACAGATACGCAGTATTTT. It encodes CASSKGWDSKDTDTQYF.

The chain couples TRBV6-5 to TRBJ2-1; TRBD2 aligns across 9 bases. Trimming removed 4 bases from V and 8 bases from J; junction bases left unmatched: 9. The germline CDR1 and CDR2 sequences are MNHEY and SVGAGI. This CDR3 has 15 residues. The CDR3 region is CASSWRGGSPDEQFF. DNA for the CDR3: TGTGCCAGCAGTTGGCGGGGGGGCAGCCCGGATGAGCAGTTCTTC.

The chain couples TRBV5-1 to TRBJ2-5; TRBD2 agrees at 7 bases. This CDR3 is 16 amino acids long. V was pared by 5 bases and J by 5 bases, with 15 bases of the junction left unmatched. Looked up from germline, CDR1 is SGHRS and CDR2 is YFSETQ. The CDR3 is CASSLFTTGGEETQYF. CDR3 nucleotides: TGCGCCAGCAGTCTATTTACCACTGGGGGGGAGGAGACCCAGTACTTC.

The chain couples TRBV5-4 to TRBJ1-1; no firm D call. The CDR3 sequence is 13 residues long. The V end lost 4 bases, the J end lost 6 bases, and 13 bases lay between the germline ends. The germline gives CDR1 SGHNT, CDR2 YYREEE (reference sequence). CDR3 DNA: TGTGCCAGCAGCCGAAGGTCGGGTCCTGAAGCTTTCTTT. It codes for CASSRRSGPEAFF.

There are many counts of this clone. The V gene is TRBV5-5, the J gene TRBJ2-7, with D possibly matching TRBD2 (6 bases). The germline V gene encodes CDR1 SGHKS and CDR2 YYEKEE (reference sequence). The CDR3 is 15 amino acids. V gave up 0 bases and J gave up 5 bases, with 15 bases separating them. CDR3 sequence reads: CASSLGGREVDEQYF. CDR3 in DNA: TGTGCCAGCAGCTTGGGCGGGCGGGAAGTCGACGAGCAGTACTTC.

The rearrangement joins TRBV9 to TRBJ2-5; D may be TRBD2 (5 bases). This CDR3 has 16 residues. Germline CDR1 is SGDLS and CDR2 is YYNGEE. V was clipped by 0 bases and J by 2 bases, with 14 bases between them. The CDR3 DNA follows: TGTGCCAGCAGCGTAGCGGGGTTGCCGGGACAAGAGACCCAGTACTTC. Protein sequence: CASSVAGLPGQETQYF.

V gene TRBV24-1 combines with J gene TRBJ2-2; possibly TRBD2 for D (6 bases). The germline V gene has CDR1 KGHDR and CDR2 SFDVKD. This CDR3 region has 15 residues. The V end lost 2 bases, the J end lost 9 bases, and 15 bases lay between the germline ends. CDR3 residues: CATSDSSAGRRELFF. The CDR3 DNA is TGTGCCACCAGTGATTCCTCGGCAGGGAGGAGGGAGCTGTTTTTT.

The CDR3 region has the DNA TGTGCCAGCAGCCAGTCTAGCGGGCGGACCTACAATGAGCAGTTCTTC. Translating gives CASSQSSGRTYNEQFF. The chain employs TRBV3-1 (or the pseudogene TRBV3-2) and TRBJ2-1, with 8 bases identical to TRBD2. The CDR3 runs to 16 residues. With V trimmed by 3 bases and J by 2 bases, 6 bases remained unmatched. Looked up from germline, CDR1 is LGHDT and CDR2 is YNNKEL (reference sequence).

V and J are TRBV28 and TRBJ2-7, with D possibly matching TRBD1 (6 bases). This CDR3 spans 13 amino acids. Trimming removed 6 bases from V and 5 bases from J, with 14 bases in between. Germline V gives CDR1 MDHEN, CDR2 SYDVKM. DNA of the CDR3: TGTGCCAGCAGGCGAGGGGGTCTGAACGAGCAGTACTTC. Its protein product is CASRRGGLNEQYF.

The chain is built from TRBV7-9 and TRBJ1-3; D gene unclear. Trimming cost V 1 base and J 2 bases, with 6 bases left between them. The germline gives CDR1 SEHNR, CDR2 FQNEAQ (reference sequence). This CDR3 region has 14 residues. The CDR3 loop is CASSLDIAGNTIYF. CDR3 DNA: TGTGCCAGCAGCTTAGACATTGCTGGAAACACCATATATTTT.

This sequence joins TRBV3-1 (or the pseudogene TRBV3-2) and TRBJ1-4; no firm D call. V was pared by 4 bases and J by 4 bases, with 7 bases between. The CDR3 has 13 residues. Germline-derived CDR1 and CDR2 are LGHDT and YNNKEL (reference sequence). CDR3 region: CASSPRLNEKLFF. The CDR3 region has the DNA TGTGCCAGCAGCCCTCGACTTAATGAAAAACTGTTTTTT.

The chain recombines TRBV5-1 with TRBJ1-1; unclear D gene. V gave up 1 base and J gave up 1 base, with 14 bases separating them. Looked up from germline, CDR1 is SGHRS and CDR2 is YFSETQ. This CDR3 region has 16 residues. CDR3 nucleotide sequence: TGCGCCAGCAGCTTGATGTTGAGCGGGGAGAACACTGAAGCTTTCTTT. As protein: CASSLMLSGENTEAFF.

V usage is TRBV5-5 and J usage is TRBJ2-5, with D maybe TRBD2 (6 bases). The CDR3 runs to 15 residues. CDR1 and CDR2 from the germline V gene are SGHKS and YYEKEE (reference sequence). V shed 7 bases and J shed 4 bases, with 20 bases lying between them. The CDR3, as DNA: TGTGCCAGCGCCCCGGTCGGGAGTCCGGGAGAGACCCAGTACTTC. It yields the protein CASAPVGSPGETQYF.

V and J are TRBV7-9 and TRBJ2-3; perhaps TRBD2 as D (6 bases). The CDR3 covers 14 residues. In germline, CDR1 is SEHNR, CDR2 FQNEAQ (reference sequence). With 5 bases removed from V and 6 bases from J, the gap between germline ends came to 15 bases. For the CDR3, the DNA is TGTGCCAGCAGCCTCGACGTTCGGGGGGATACGCAGTATTTT. It is translated as CASSLDVRGDTQYF.

Only one count was recorded for this clone. The chain employs TRBV7-2 and TRBJ1-2, with 7 bases that match TRBD1. Germline lookup yields CDR1 SGHTA and CDR2 FQGNSA. CDR3 length: 14 residues. The V segment lost 0 bases and the J segment 6 bases; nucleotides outside the gene matches: 4. CDR3 bases: TGTGCCAGCAGCTTAGCTTGGACAGGTGATGGCTACACCTTC. Protein sequence: CASSLAWTGDGYTF.

The chain couples TRBV29-1 to TRBJ1-1; a possible D gene is TRBD1 (6 bases). CDR1 SQVTM and CDR2 ANQGSEA come from the germline V gene. Trimming shortened V by 7 bases and J by 0 bases, and 15 bases separated the two germline ends. The CDR3 length is 14 residues. The chain's CDR3 is CSAAQGSMNTEAFF. In DNA form, the CDR3 reads TGCAGCGCCGCTCAGGGGTCCATGAACACTGAAGCTTTCTTT. Based on the CDR3 plus reference TRBV29-1 and TRBJ1-1, the full variable domain is SAVISQKPSRDICQRGTSLTIQCQVDSQVTMMFWYRQQPGQSLTLIATANQGSEATYESGFVIDKFPISRPNLTFSTLTVSNMSPEDSSIYLCSAAQGSMNTEAFFGQGTRLTVV.

V gene TRBV10-3 combines with J gene TRBJ2-1; TRBD2 agrees at 8 bases. V shed 2 bases and J 0 bases; nucleotides not matched to a gene: 3. The CDR3 loop spans 16 amino acids. Germline values: CDR1 ENHRY, CDR2 SYGVKD. In DNA, the CDR3 is TGTGCCATCAGTGAGGACGGACTAGCCTCCTACAATGAGCAGTTCTTC. It codes for CAISEDGLASYNEQFF.

This clone has more than one count but fewer than ten. The chain is built from TRBV10-3 and TRBJ2-3, with TRBD2 as a possible D gene (6 bases). The CDR3 length is 14 residues. Germline V gene sequence: CDR1 ENHRY, CDR2 SYGVKD. The V end was cut by 6 bases, the J end by 0 bases, with 10 bases between. CDR3 sequence: CAIRAGTSTDTQYF. The CDR3 DNA is TGTGCCATCAGGGCCGGGACTAGCACAGATACGCAGTATTTT.

The gene calls are TRBV5-4 and TRBJ2-5; D is unresolved. The germline V gene has CDR1 SGHNT and CDR2 YYREEE (reference sequence). Between the trimmed V and J ends, which lost 2 bases and 7 bases, there was a span of 18 bases. The length of the CDR3 is 15 residues. The CDR3 protein is CASSFIADVLRTQYF. CDR3 DNA: TGTGCCAGCAGCTTCATCGCAGATGTCCTCAGGACCCAGTACTTC. The full variable domain, rest sourced from reference TRBV5-4 and TRBJ2-5, is ETGVTQSPTHLIKTRGQQVTLRCSSQSGHNTVSWYQQALGQGPQFIFQYYREEENGRGNFPPRFSGLQFPNYSSELNVNALELDDSALYLCASSFIADVLRTQYFGPGTRLLVL.

The chain is built from TRBV5-1 and TRBJ2-3; the D is unclear. The CDR3 has 14 residues. Trimming left V 0 bases short and J 3 bases short, with 8 bases between. Germline CDR1 and CDR2: SGHRS and YFSETQ. CDR3 sequence (DNA): TGCGCCAGCAGCTTGGTTACGGAGACAGATACGCAGTATTTT. Amino acids: CASSLVTETDTQYF.

This chain uses TRBV2 with TRBJ2-2; no clear D. The germline CDR1 and CDR2 sequences are SNHLY and FYNNEI. This CDR3 contains 13 residues. V was clipped by 1 base and J by 7 bases, with 7 bases between them. The CDR3 DNA follows: TGTGCCAGCAGTGAAGGGCGGTACGGGGAGCTGTTTTTT. This encodes CASSEGRYGELFF. The variable domain in full, completed from reference TRBV2 and TRBJ2-2, reads EPEVTQTPSHQVTQMGQEVILRCVPISNHLYFYWYRQILGQKVEFLVSFYNNEISEKSEIFDDQFSVERPDGSNFTLKIRSTKLEDSAMYFCASSEGRYGELFFGEGSRLTVL.

The chain is built from TRBV7-7 and TRBJ2-2, with D perhaps matching TRBD1 (5 bases). CDR1 is SSHAT and CDR2 is FNYEAQ in the germline V gene (reference sequence). V shed 1 base and J shed 4 bases, with 7 bases lying between them. There are 14 residues in the CDR3. The DNA of the CDR3 is TGTGCCAGCAGCTTAGGACAGCTCACCGGGGAGCTGTTTTTT. This encodes CASSLGQLTGELFF.

The chain is built from TRBV7-3 and TRBJ2-1, with TRBD2 identical over 11 bases. Trimming cost V 1 base and J 7 bases; bases outside gene matches: 9. The CDR3 is 17 residues long. Per the germline V gene, CDR1 is SGHTA and CDR2 is FQGTGA. In DNA, the CDR3 is TGTGCCAGCAGCTTAATGGGGTTAGCGGGAGGGCCGAATGAGCAGTTCTTC. Translation: CASSLMGLAGGPNEQFF. Full variable domain (remainder filled in from reference TRBV7-3 and TRBJ2-1): GAGVSQTPSNKVTEKGKYVELRCDPISGHTALYWYRQSLGQGPEFLIYFQGTGAADDSGLPNDRFFAVRPEGSVSTLKIQRTERGDSAVYLCASSLMGLAGGPNEQFFGPGTRLTVL.

The rearrangement uses TRBV5-1 and TRBJ2-3; D remains unclear. Trimming removed 0 bases at V and 5 bases at J, with 4 bases between. The length of the CDR3 is 12 residues. In germline, CDR1 is SGHRS, CDR2 YFSETQ. The DNA of the CDR3 is TGCGCCAGCAGCTTGGTCGGAGATACGCAGTATTTT. Translating gives CASSLVGDTQYF.

The CDR3: CASSLWAEMGQGNGNTIYF. DNA of the CDR3: TGTGCCAGCAGCTTATGGGCCGAGATGGGACAGGGGAATGGAAACACCATATATTTT. The chain is built from TRBV11-2 and TRBJ1-3; 10 nucleotides agree with TRBD1. Trimming at V came to 2 bases and at J to 3 bases, leaving 13 bases not matched to a gene. Germline CDR1 reads SGHAT; CDR2 reads FQNNGV. The length of the CDR3 is 19 residues.

This chain uses TRBV18 with TRBJ1-1, with D maybe TRBD1 (6 bases). The CDR3 sequence is 14 residues long. Germline assignment: CDR1 KGHSH and CDR2 LQKENI. Trimming pared 2 bases from V and 2 bases from J, leaving 9 bases between. The CDR3 nucleotides read TGTGCCAGCTCACCAGGGGGGGGCAACACTGAAGCTTTCTTT. Its translation: CASSPGGGNTEAFF.

This clone was found once. V usage is TRBV19 and J usage is TRBJ2-1; 9 nucleotides line up with TRBD2. Germline CDR1 is LNHDA and CDR2 is SQIVND (reference sequence). V shed 3 bases, J shed 9 bases, and the junction held 9 bases outside the gene matches. The length of the CDR3 is 15 residues. The CDR3 loop is CASSMEVAGAFEQFF. In nucleotides, the CDR3 is TGTGCCAGTAGTATGGAGGTAGCGGGGGCGTTTGAGCAGTTCTTC.

This clone was found once. This chain uses TRBV27 with TRBJ2-7, with 13 bases matching TRBD2. The trim removed 5 bases at V and 5 bases at J, leaving 6 bases unmatched. Germline CDR1 MNHEY, CDR2 SMNVEV (reference sequence). The CDR3 loop spans 15 amino acids. CDR3: CASSDSGTSGNEQYF. CDR3 DNA: TGTGCCAGCAGTGATTCCGGGACTAGCGGGAACGAGCAGTACTTC.